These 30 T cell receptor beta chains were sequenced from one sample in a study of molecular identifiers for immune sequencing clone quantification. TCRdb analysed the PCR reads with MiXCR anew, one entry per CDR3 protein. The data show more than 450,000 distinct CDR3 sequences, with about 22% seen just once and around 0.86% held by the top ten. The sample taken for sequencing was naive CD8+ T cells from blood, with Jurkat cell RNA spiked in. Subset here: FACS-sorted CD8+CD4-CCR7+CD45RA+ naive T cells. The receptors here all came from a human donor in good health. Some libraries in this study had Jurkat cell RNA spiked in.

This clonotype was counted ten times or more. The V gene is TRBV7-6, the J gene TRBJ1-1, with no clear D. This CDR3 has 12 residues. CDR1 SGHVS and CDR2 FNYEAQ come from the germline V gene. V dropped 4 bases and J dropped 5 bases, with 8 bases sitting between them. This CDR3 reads CASSSPETEAFF. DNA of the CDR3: TGTGCCAGCAGCTCCCCAGAGACTGAAGCTTTCTTT.

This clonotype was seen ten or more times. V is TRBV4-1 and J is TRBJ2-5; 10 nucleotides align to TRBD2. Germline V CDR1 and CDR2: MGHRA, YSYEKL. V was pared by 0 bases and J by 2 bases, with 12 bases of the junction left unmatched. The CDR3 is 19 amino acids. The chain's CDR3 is CASSQDTLDRTSGQETQYF. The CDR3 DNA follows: TGCGCCAGCAGCCAAGACACTCTTGACCGGACTAGCGGACAAGAGACCCAGTACTTC.

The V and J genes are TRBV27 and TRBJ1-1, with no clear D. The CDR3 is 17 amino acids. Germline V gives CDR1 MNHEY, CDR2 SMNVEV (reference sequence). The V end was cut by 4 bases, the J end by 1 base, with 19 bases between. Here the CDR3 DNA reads TGTGCCAGCAGTTCTCGGACCGCGACTAGACCGAACACTGAAGCTTTCTTT. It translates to CASSSRTATRPNTEAFF.

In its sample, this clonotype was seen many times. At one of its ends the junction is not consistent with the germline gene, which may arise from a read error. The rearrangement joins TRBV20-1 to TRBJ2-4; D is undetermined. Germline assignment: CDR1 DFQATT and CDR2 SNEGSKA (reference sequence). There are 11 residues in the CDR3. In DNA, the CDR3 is TGCAGTGCTAGAGGATCCCTCGAAGGTCGGTTC. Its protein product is CSARGSLEGRF.

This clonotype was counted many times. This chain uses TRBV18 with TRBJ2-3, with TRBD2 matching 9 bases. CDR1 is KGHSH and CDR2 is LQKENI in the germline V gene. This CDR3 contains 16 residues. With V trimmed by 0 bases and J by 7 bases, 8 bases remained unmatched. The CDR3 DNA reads TGTGCCAGCTCACCACCAGGCGGGGGGGTCCGGAATACGCAGTATTTT. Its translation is CASSPPGGGVRNTQYF.

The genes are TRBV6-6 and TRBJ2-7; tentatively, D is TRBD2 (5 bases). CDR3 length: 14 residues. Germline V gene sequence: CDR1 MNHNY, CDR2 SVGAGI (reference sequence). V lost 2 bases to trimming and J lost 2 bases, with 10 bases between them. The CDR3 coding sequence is TGTGCCAGCAGTTACGCTAGCAGACCCTACGAGCAGTACTTC. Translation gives CASSYASRPYEQYF.

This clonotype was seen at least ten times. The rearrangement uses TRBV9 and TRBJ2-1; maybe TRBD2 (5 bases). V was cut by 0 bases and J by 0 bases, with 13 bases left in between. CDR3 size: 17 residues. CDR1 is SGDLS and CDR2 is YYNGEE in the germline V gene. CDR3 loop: CASSVEAGGSSYNEQFF. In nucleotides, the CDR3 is TGTGCCAGCAGCGTAGAGGCTGGTGGGAGCTCCTACAATGAGCAGTTCTTC.

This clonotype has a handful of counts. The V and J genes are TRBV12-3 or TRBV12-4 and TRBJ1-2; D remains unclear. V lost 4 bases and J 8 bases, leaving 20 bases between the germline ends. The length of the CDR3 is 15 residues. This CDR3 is CASSSNVVTGWGYTF. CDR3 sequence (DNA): TGTGCCAGCAGTTCCAATGTCGTTACTGGATGGGGCTACACCTTC.

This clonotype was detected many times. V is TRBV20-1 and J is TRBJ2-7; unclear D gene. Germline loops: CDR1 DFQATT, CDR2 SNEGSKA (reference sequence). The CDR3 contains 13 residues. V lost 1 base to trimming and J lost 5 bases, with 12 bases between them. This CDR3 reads CSARGYSAHEQYF. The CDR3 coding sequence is TGCAGTGCTAGAGGGTACTCCGCCCACGAGCAGTACTTC.

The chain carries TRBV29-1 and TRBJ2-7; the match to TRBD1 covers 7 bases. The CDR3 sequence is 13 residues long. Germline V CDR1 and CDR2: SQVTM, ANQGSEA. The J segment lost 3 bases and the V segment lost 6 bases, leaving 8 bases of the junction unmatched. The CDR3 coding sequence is TGCAGCGTAACCGGGACAGACAACTACGAGCAGTACTTC. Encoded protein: CSVTGTDNYEQYF.

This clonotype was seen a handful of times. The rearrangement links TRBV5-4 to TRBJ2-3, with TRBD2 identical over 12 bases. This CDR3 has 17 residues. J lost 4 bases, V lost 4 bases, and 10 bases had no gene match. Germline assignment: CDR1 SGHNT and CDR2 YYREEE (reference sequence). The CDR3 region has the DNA TGTGCCAGCAGCCCTGGACTAGCGGGGTACAGAGCAGATACGCAGTATTTT. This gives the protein CASSPGLAGYRADTQYF.

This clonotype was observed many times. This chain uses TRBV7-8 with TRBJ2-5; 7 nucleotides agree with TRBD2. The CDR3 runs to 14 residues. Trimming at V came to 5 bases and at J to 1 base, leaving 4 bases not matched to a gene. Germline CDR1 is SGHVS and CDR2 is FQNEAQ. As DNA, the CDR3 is TGTGCCAGCAGCCAAAGCGGGGCCCAAGAGACCCAGTACTTC. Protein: CASSQSGAQETQYF.

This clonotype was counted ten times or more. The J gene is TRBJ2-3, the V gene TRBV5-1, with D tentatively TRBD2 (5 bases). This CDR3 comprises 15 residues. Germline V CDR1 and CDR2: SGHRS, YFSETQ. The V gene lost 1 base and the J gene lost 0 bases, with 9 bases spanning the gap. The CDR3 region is CASSLFGDSTDTQYF. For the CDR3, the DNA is TGCGCCAGCAGCTTGTTCGGGGATAGCACAGATACGCAGTATTTT.

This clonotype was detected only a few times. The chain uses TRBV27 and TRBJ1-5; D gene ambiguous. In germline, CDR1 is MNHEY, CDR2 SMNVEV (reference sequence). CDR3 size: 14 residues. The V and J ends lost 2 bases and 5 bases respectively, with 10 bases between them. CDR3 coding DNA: TGTGCCAGCAGTTTACTGGTGATCGATCAGCCCCAGCATTTT. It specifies CASSLLVIDQPQHF.

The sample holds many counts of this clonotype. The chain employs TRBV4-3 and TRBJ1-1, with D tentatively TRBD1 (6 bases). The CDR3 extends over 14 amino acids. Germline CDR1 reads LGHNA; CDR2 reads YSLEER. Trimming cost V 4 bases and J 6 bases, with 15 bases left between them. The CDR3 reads CASSPIQGFAEAFF. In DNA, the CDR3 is TGCGCCAGCAGCCCAATACAGGGTTTCGCTGAAGCTTTCTTT.

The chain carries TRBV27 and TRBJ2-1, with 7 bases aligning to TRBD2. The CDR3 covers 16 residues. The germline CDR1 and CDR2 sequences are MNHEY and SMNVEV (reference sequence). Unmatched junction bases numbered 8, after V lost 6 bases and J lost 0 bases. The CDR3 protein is CASSILAASSYNEQFF. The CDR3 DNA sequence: TGTGCCAGCAGCATTCTAGCGGCCTCCTCCTACAATGAGCAGTTCTTC.

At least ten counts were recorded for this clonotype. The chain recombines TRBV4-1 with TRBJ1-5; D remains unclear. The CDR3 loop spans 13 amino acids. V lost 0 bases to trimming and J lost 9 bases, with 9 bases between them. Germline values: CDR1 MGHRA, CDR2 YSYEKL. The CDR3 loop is CASSQDSQWPQHF. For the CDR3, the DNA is TGCGCCAGCAGCCAAGATTCGCAGTGGCCCCAGCATTTT.

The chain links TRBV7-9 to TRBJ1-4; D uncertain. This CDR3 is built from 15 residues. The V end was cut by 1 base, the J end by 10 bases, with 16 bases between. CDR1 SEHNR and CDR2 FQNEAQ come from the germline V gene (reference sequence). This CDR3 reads CASSLVVGLLVKLFF. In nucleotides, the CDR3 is TGTGCCAGCAGCTTAGTCGTGGGTTTACTTGTAAAACTGTTTTTT. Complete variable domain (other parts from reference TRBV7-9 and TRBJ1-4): DTGVSQNPRHKITKRGQNVTFRCDPISEHNRLYWYRQTLGQGPEFLTYFQNEAQLEKSRLLSDRFSAERPKGSFSTLEIQRTEQGDSAMYLCASSLVVGLLVKLFFGSGTQLSVL.

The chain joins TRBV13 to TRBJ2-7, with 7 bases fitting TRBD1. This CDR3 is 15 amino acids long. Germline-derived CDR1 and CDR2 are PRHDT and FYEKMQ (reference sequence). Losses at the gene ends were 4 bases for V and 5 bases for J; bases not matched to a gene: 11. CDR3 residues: CASSSAGGLVHEQYF. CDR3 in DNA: TGTGCCAGCAGCTCCGCAGGGGGTTTGGTCCACGAGCAGTACTTC.

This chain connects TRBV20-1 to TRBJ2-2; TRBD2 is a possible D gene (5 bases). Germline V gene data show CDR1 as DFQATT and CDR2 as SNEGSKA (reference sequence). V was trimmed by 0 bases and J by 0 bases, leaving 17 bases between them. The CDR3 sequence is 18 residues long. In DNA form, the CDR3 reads TGCAGTGCTAGAGATCTTCCTACCGGGAATCCGAACACCGGGGAGCTGTTTTTT. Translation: CSARDLPTGNPNTGELFF.

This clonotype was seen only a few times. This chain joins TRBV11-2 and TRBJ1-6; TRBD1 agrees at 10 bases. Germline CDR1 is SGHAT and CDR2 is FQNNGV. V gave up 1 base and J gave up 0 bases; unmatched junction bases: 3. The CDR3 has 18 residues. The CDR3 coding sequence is TGTGCCAGCAGCTTAGCCTGGACAGGGGGCTCCTATAATTCACCCCTCCACTTT. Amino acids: CASSLAWTGGSYNSPLHF.

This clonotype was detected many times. The CDR3 region is CASSVGWPGNYEQYF. In DNA form, the CDR3 reads TGTGCCAGCAGCGTAGGGTGGCCCGGCAACTACGAGCAGTACTTC. The genes are TRBV9 and TRBJ2-7; D gene uncertain. Germline V gene lookup returns CDR1 SGDLS and CDR2 YYNGEE. Deletions cut 0 bases from V and 3 bases from J, with 13 bases between. CDR3 size: 15 residues.

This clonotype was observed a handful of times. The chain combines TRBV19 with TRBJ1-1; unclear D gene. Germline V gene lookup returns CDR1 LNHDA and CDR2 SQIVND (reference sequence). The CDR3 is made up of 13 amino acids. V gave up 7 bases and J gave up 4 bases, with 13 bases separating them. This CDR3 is CASTPGGVTEAFF. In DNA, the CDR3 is TGTGCCAGTACCCCCGGTGGGGTCACTGAAGCTTTCTTT.

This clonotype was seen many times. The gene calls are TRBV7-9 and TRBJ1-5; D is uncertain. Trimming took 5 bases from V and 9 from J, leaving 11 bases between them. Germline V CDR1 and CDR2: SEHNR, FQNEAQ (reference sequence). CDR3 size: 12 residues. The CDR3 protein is CASSQFAGPQHF. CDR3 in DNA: TGTGCCAGCAGCCAGTTCGCGGGGCCCCAGCATTTT. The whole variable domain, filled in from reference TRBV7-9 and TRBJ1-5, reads DTGVSQNPRHKITKRGQNVTFRCDPISEHNRLYWYRQTLGQGPEFLTYFQNEAQLEKSRLLSDRFSAERPKGSFSTLEIQRTEQGDSAMYLCASSQFAGPQHFGDGTRLSIL.

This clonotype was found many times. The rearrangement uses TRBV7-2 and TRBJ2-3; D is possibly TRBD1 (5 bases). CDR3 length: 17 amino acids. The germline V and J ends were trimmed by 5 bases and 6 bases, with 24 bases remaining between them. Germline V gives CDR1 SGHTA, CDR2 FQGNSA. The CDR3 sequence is CASSPSDRRLIWDTQYF. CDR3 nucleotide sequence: TGTGCCAGCAGCCCATCAGACAGACGCCTAATTTGGGATACGCAGTATTTT.

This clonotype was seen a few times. CDR3 loop: CASSFLQLYGYTF. CDR3 in DNA: TGTGCCAGCAGCTTTTTACAGCTCTATGGCTACACCTTC. The V call is TRBV7-9, the J call TRBJ1-2; D unresolved. The CDR3 runs 13 residues. The V gene lost 3 bases and the J gene lost 4 bases, with 9 bases spanning the gap. Germline V CDR1 and CDR2: SEHNR, FQNEAQ (reference sequence).

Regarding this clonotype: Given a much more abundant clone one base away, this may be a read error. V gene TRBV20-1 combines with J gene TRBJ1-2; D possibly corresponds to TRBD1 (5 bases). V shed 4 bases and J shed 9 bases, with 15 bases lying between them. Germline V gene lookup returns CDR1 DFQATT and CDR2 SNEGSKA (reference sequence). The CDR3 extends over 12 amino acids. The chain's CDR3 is CSAMTVYHSYTF. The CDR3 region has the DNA TGCAGTGCTATGACAGTCTATCATAGCTACACCTTC.

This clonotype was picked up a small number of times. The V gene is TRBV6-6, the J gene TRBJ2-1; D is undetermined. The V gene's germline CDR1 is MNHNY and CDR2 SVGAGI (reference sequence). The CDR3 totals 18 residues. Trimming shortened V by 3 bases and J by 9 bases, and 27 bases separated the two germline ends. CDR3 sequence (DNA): TGTGCCAGCAGTTATTTTCCGGTTTGGCAGCAGCGAGGCGGTGAGCAGTTCTTC. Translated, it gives CASSYFPVWQQRGGEQFF.

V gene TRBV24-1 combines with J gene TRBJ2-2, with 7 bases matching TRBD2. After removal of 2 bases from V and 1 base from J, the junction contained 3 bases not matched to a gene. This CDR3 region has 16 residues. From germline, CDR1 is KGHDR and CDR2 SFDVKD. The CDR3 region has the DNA TGTGCCACCAGTGATTGGGCTAGCGGGAACACCGGGGAGCTGTTTTTT. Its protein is CATSDWASGNTGELFF.

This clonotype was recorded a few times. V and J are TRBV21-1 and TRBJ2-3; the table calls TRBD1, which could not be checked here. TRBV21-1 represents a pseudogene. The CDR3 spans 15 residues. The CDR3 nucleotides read TGTGCCGCCAAAAAGGGGGCGGGTGGCACAGATACGCAGTATTTT. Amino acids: CAAKKGAGGTDTQYF.